Shown below are 7 T cell receptor beta chains from a single sample sequenced in a study of tumor-infiltrating lymphocytes in localized non-small cell lung cancer. Here immunoSEQ multiplex PCR was the method, and the copy in TCRdb shows in-frame clones only, minus some. The sample records some 30,000 clones, approximately 85% being singletons. Sequences were obtained from lung tumor tissue. The receptor set was obtained from a human donor with non-small cell lung cancer.

The chain recombines TRBV29-1 with TRBJ2-5; D could derive from TRBD1 or TRBD2 (5 bases each). The CDR3 runs 14 residues. Trimming left V 4 bases short and J 4 bases short, with 16 bases between. From germline, CDR1 is SQVTM and CDR2 ANQGSEA. The CDR3 DNA reads TGCAGCGTTGCCTTTAACGTCGGGGCAGAGACCCAGTACTTC. Residues: CSVAFNVGAETQYF.

The rearrangement links TRBV9 to TRBJ1-6; TRBD1 aligns across 10 bases. Germline V gene sequence: CDR1 SGDLS, CDR2 YYNGEE. The CDR3 runs 14 residues. V lost 4 bases and J lost 8; bases outside the gene matches: 3. The CDR3 spells CASSTGQGYSPLHF. CDR3 nucleotides: TGTGCCAGCAGCACGGGACAGGGGTATTCACCCCTCCACTTT.

The J gene is TRBJ1-4, the V gene TRBV18, with TRBD1 matching over 7 bases. Trimming took 6 bases from V and 4 from J; bases not matched to a gene: 11. Germline V gives CDR1 KGHSH, CDR2 LQKENI. This CDR3 comprises 16 residues. Written as DNA, the CDR3 is TGTGCCAGCTCTGGGACAGTCCTCACCATTAATGAAAAACTGTTTTTT. The encoded protein is CASSGTVLTINEKLFF.

The chain uses TRBV6-5 and TRBJ2-1; the D gene is possibly TRBD1 (5 bases). The germline V and J ends were trimmed by 7 bases and 7 bases, with 17 bases remaining between them. Germline V CDR1 and CDR2: MNHEY, SVGAGI. The CDR3 is made up of 14 amino acids. The CDR3 protein is CASTGFGFVNEQFF. CDR3 DNA sequence: TGTGCCAGCACAGGGTTCGGCTTTGTGAATGAGCAGTTCTTC.

This chain joins TRBV2 and TRBJ1-6; D ambiguous. Trimming shortened V by 2 bases and J by 5 bases, and 7 bases separated the two germline ends. CDR3 length: 14 amino acids. CDR1 and CDR2 from the germline V gene are SNHLY and FYNNEI. The DNA for the CDR3 is TGTGCCAGCAGTGAAATCAGAAATAATTCACCCCTCCACTTT. It translates to CASSEIRNNSPLHF.

This clone has a handful of counts. The rearrangement links TRBV4-2 to TRBJ2-1; D perhaps matches TRBD2 (5 bases). The CDR3 has 16 amino acids. V gave up 0 bases and J gave up 5 bases, with 14 bases separating them. Germline V gives CDR1 LGHNA, CDR2 YNFKEQ. The CDR3 here is CASSQELVWSHNEQFF. CDR3 in DNA: TGTGCCAGCAGCCAAGAACTAGTCTGGAGCCACAATGAGCAGTTCTTC.

The rearrangement uses TRBV19 and TRBJ1-2; tentatively, D is TRBD1 (5 bases). The CDR3 spans 13 residues. The germline CDR1 and CDR2 sequences are LNHDA and SQIVND (reference sequence). V was pared by 3 bases and J by 8 bases, with 13 bases between. The CDR3 is CASSIARDSGYTF. The CDR3 DNA sequence: TGTGCCAGTAGTATCGCCAGGGATAGCGGCTACACCTTC.